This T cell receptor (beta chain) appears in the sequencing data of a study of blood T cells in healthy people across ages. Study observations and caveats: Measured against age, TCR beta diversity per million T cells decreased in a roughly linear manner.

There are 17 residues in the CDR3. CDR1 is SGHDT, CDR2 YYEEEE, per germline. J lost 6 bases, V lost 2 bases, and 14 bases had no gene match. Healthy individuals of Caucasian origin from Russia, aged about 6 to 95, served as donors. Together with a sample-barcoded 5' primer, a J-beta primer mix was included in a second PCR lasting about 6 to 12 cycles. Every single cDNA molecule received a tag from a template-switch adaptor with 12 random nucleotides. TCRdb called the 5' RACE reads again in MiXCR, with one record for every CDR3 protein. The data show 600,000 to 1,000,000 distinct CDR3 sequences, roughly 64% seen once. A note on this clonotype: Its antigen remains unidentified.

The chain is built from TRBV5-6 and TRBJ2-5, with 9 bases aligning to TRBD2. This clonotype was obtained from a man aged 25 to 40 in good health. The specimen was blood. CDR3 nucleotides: TGTGCCAGCAGCTTTGGCCCAGGTAGCGGGGGTGACAAGACCCAGTACTTC. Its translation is CASSFGPGSGGDKTQYF.